The 12 T cell receptor beta chains presented below share a single source sample, sequenced in a study of blood T cell repertoires in COVID-19. Sequencing used immunoSEQ multiplex PCR; TCRdb keeps in-frame clones, though not all of them. The sample contains 170,000 or so clones, approximately 80% of which appear only once. The sequenced sample was peripheral blood. These receptors all stem from a woman in her forties with COVID-19, enrolled during active disease.

The chain links TRBV18 to TRBJ2-5; TRBD2 aligns across 10 bases. Losses at the gene ends were 3 bases for V and 5 bases for J; bases not matched to a gene: 9. The CDR3 totals 16 residues. Germline CDR1 is KGHSH and CDR2 is LQKENI. The CDR3 here is CASSPLAGVGGETQYF. The CDR3 nucleotides read TGTGCCAGCTCACCTCTAGCGGGAGTAGGAGGGGAGACCCAGTACTTC.

The chain carries TRBV6-1 and TRBJ1-2; TRBD1 might be the D (5 bases). Trimming pared 0 bases from V and 0 bases from J, leaving 14 bases between. Per germline, CDR1 MNHNS and CDR2 SASEGT. The CDR3 runs to 17 residues. CDR3 loop: CASSEALPRQPNYGYTF. CDR3 coding DNA: TGTGCCAGCAGTGAAGCGCTTCCGAGACAGCCTAACTATGGCTACACCTTC.

This chain links TRBV6-5 with TRBJ1-2, with 8 nucleotides matching TRBD1. Germline V gene sequence: CDR1 MNHEY, CDR2 SVGAGI. Unmatched junction bases numbered 8, after V lost 6 bases and J lost 2 bases. This CDR3 region has 15 residues. The CDR3 region has the DNA TGTGCCAGCAGACCCGGACAGGGAGCGAACTATGGCTACACCTTC. As protein: CASRPGQGANYGYTF.

This chain joins TRBV6-6 and TRBJ2-5; TRBD2 might be the D (6 bases). Trimming took off 0 bases at V and 7 bases at J, with 18 bases between the two ends. Germline V gives CDR1 MNHNY, CDR2 SVGAGI (reference sequence). This CDR3 is 16 amino acids long. The chain's CDR3 is CASSYSPRTGEGTQYF. CDR3 in DNA: TGTGCCAGCAGTTACTCCCCCAGGACGGGAGAAGGGACCCAGTACTTC.

This clone appeared a few times. The chain recombines TRBV11-2 with TRBJ2-1, with a tentative D call TRBD2 (6 bases). Germline CDR1 SGHAT, CDR2 FQNNGV. Trimming cost V 1 base and J 6 bases, with 10 bases left between them. There are 14 residues in the CDR3. DNA for the CDR3: TGTGCCAGCAGCTTAGGGGACTTTACCAATGAGCAGTTCTTC. Protein: CASSLGDFTNEQFF.

The chain has TRBV12-3 or TRBV12-4 and TRBJ2-7, with TRBD1 matching 8 bases. V trimming: 2 bases; J trimming: 10 bases; junction bases outside the gene matches: 7. This CDR3 contains 13 residues. CDR3 sequence reads: CASSLRDRGGQYF. The CDR3 nucleotides read TGTGCCAGCAGTTTACGCGACAGGGGAGGTCAGTACTTC.

This clone was picked up a small number of times. The rearrangement links TRBV5-4 to TRBJ2-7; D possibly corresponds to TRBD2 (5 bases). V lost 0 bases and J 5 bases, leaving 12 bases between the germline ends. This CDR3 is 14 amino acids long. CDR1 is SGHNT, CDR2 YYREEE, per germline (reference sequence). CDR3 residues: CASSLGGELNEQYF. The CDR3 region has the DNA TGTGCCAGCAGCTTGGGGGGAGAGTTGAACGAGCAGTACTTC.

The chain employs TRBV19 and TRBJ1-3; D remains ambiguous. Germline values: CDR1 LNHDA, CDR2 SQIVND (reference sequence). The V end lost 3 bases, the J end lost 6 bases, and 3 bases lay between the germline ends. The CDR3 spans 11 residues. CDR3 in amino acids: CASSMANTIYF. The DNA of the CDR3 is TGTGCCAGTAGTATGGCAAACACCATATATTTT. Complete variable domain (other parts from reference TRBV19 and TRBJ1-3): DGGITQSPKYLFRKEGQNVTLSCEQNLNHDAMYWYRQDPGQGLRLIYYSQIVNDFQKGDIAEGYSVSREKKESFPLTVTSAQKNPTAFYLCASSMANTIYFGEGSWLTVV.

This chain links TRBV7-3 with TRBJ2-1; 7 nucleotides match TRBD2. This CDR3 spans 16 amino acids. The germline V gene encodes CDR1 SGHTA and CDR2 FQGTGA. Trimming took 3 bases from V and 5 from J; bases not matched to a gene: 10. CDR3 DNA: TGTGCCAGCAGCTTTCCGGGAGGCGGGAGTGACAATGAGCAGTTCTTC. Translation gives CASSFPGGGSDNEQFF.

This clone appeared once. One junction end does not reproduce the germline sequence, and a read error may be involved. The chain joins TRBV5-4 to TRBJ2-1; 9 positions match TRBD2. The CDR3 consists of 15 residues. Germline CDR1 and CDR2: SGHNT and YYREEE (reference sequence). CDR3 DNA sequence: TGTGCCAGCAGCTTGGGCGGGGGGGCCTATAATGAGCAGTTCTTC. Translation gives CASSLGGGAYNEQFF. The variable domain in full, completed from reference TRBV5-4 and TRBJ2-1, reads ETGVTQSPTHLIKTRGQQVTLRCSSQSGHNTVSWYQQALGQGPQFIFQYYREEENGRGNFPPRFSGLQFPNYSSELNVNALELDDSALYLCASSLGGGAYNEQFFGPGTRLTVL.

The chain combines TRBV18 with TRBJ1-4; no definite D call. The CDR3 sequence is 13 residues long. The ends were cut back, 6 bases at V and 0 bases at J, with 5 bases in the middle. Germline V gene data show CDR1 as KGHSH and CDR2 as LQKENI. CDR3 nucleotides: TGTGCCAGCTCCCGTTCAACTAATGAAAAACTGTTTTTT. Encoded protein: CASSRSTNEKLFF.

This chain joins TRBV6-5 and TRBJ2-5; weak D call: TRBD2 (7 bases). The CDR3 spans 15 residues. Germline V gene sequence: CDR1 MNHEY, CDR2 SVGAGI. Between the trimmed V and J ends, which lost 0 bases and 5 bases, there was a span of 13 bases. CDR3 residues: CASSYSGGGRETQYF. The CDR3 nucleotides read TGTGCCAGCAGTTACTCTGGGGGGGGCCGTGAGACCCAGTACTTC.